A single sample gave rise to the 18 T cell receptor beta chains below, sequenced in a study of control samples from healthy donors and cancer patients. Some clones are missing from TCRdb's copy, which holds only in-frame ones; the method was immunoSEQ multiplex PCR. In the table there are 130,000 to 150,000 clones, 85% to 95% of which are singletons. The specimen sequenced was PBMCs. These receptor sequences come from a man between 60 and 75 years old with colorectal cancer.

V and J are TRBV3-1 (or the pseudogene TRBV3-2) and TRBJ1-1; D might be TRBD1 (5 bases). Germline-derived CDR1 and CDR2 are LGHDT and YNNKEL (reference sequence). Trimming cost V 4 bases and J 4 bases, with 16 bases left between them. This CDR3 is built from 15 residues. The CDR3 nucleotides are TGTGCCAGCAGCCCTGTAAACGCGGGGACCACTGAAGCTTTCTTT. Translating gives CASSPVNAGTTEAFF.

The chain combines TRBV19 with TRBJ1-5; D perhaps matches TRBD1 (5 bases). There are 14 residues in the CDR3. The germline CDR1 and CDR2 sequences are LNHDA and SQIVND (reference sequence). Trimming cost V 8 bases and J 2 bases, with 13 bases left between them. DNA for the CDR3: TGTGCCAGTTCTAGGGGAGACCGCAATCAGCCCCAGCATTTT. It codes for CASSRGDRNQPQHF.

Details on this clone: The same CDR3 arises from other DNA sequences in this sample as well. The V call is TRBV6-5, the J call TRBJ1-1; D call uncertain. Trimming took off 6 bases at V and 5 bases at J, with 4 bases between the two ends. The germline CDR1 and CDR2 sequences are MNHEY and SVGAGI. The CDR3 sequence is 10 residues long. The CDR3 protein is CASRGTEAFF. The CDR3 DNA reads as TGTGCCAGCAGAGGGACTGAAGCTTTCTTT.

CDR3 region: CATSDSGTGLGDTQYF. The CDR3 nucleotides read TGTGCCACCAGTGATTCCGGGACAGGGCTGGGAGATACGCAGTATTTT. The gene calls are TRBV24-1 and TRBJ2-3; 9 positions agree with TRBD1. This CDR3 has 16 amino acids. V trimming: 2 bases; J trimming: 5 bases; junction bases outside the gene matches: 7. Germline assignment: CDR1 KGHDR and CDR2 SFDVKD.

The V gene is TRBV6-5, the J gene TRBJ1-5, with TRBD1 matching over 9 bases. The V gene's germline CDR1 is MNHEY and CDR2 SVGAGI. The CDR3 is 15 residues long. J was trimmed by 4 bases and V by 6 bases; bases with no gene match: 7. The CDR3 region is CASRSSGTGNQPQHF. For the CDR3, the DNA is TGTGCCAGCAGGAGTTCCGGGACAGGGAATCAGCCCCAGCATTTT.

The rearrangement links TRBV15 to TRBJ1-1; 8 bases are a match to TRBD1. CDR1 and CDR2 from the germline V gene are LNHNV and YYDKDF (reference sequence). The CDR3 has 18 residues. The V and J ends lost 2 bases and 0 bases, in that order; junction bases with no gene match: 11. As DNA, the CDR3 is TGTGCCACCAGCAGATTTCGGGACAGGAGCTCAATGAACACTGAAGCTTTCTTT. It specifies CATSRFRDRSSMNTEAFF.

The gene calls are TRBV25-1 and TRBJ1-6; D not resolved. Germline CDR1 and CDR2: MGHDK and SYGVNS. V lost 6 bases and J 3 bases, leaving 12 bases between the germline ends. CDR3 length equals 15 residues. CDR3 protein: CASSAQLGYNSPLHF. DNA of the CDR3: TGTGCCAGCAGCGCTCAGCTGGGCTATAATTCACCCCTCCACTTT.

The gene calls are TRBV7-2 and TRBJ2-1, with D hard to call. V lost 5 bases, J lost 10 bases, and 15 bases lay in between. The CDR3 extends over 13 amino acids. Germline V gene data show CDR1 as SGHTA and CDR2 as FQGNSA. The CDR3 is CASSAWVVREQFF. The CDR3 bases are TGTGCCAGCAGCGCCTGGGTGGTCAGGGAGCAGTTCTTC.

This chain uses TRBV30 with TRBJ2-1, with D hard to call. CDR3 length: 12 residues. Looked up from germline, CDR1 is GTSNPN and CDR2 is SVGIG (reference sequence). Trimming cost V 1 base and J 6 bases, with 7 bases left between them. The CDR3 DNA sequence: TGTGCCTGGAGTGGGCCGGGCAATGAGCAGTTCTTC. Its translation is CAWSGPGNEQFF.

V gene TRBV7-2 combines with J gene TRBJ2-5; 7 bases line up with TRBD2. Looked up from germline, CDR1 is SGHTA and CDR2 is FQGNSA. J lost 1 base, V lost 8 bases, and 4 bases had no gene match. The CDR3 runs to 13 residues. This CDR3 is CASGDYTQETQYF. CDR3 nucleotide sequence: TGTGCCAGCGGGGACTATACCCAAGAGACCCAGTACTTC.

The CDR3 nucleotides read TGCAGTGCTAGTCTTCGGTCGGCTAGCGGGGGATATACGCAGTATTTT. It yields the protein CSASLRSASGGYTQYF. The V call is TRBV20-1, the J call TRBJ2-3; 10 nucleotides match TRBD2. Germline V gives CDR1 DFQATT, CDR2 SNEGSKA (reference sequence). V lost 3 bases to trimming and J lost 7 bases; unmatched junction nucleotides: 13. This CDR3 spans 16 amino acids.

CDR3 region: CASRPGLADTGELFF. The CDR3 coding sequence is TGTGCCAGCAGGCCGGGACTAGCGGACACCGGGGAGCTGTTTTTT. This chain joins TRBV7-2 and TRBJ2-2; 11 nucleotides match TRBD2. Per germline, CDR1 SGHTA and CDR2 FQGNSA. V gave up 6 bases and J gave up 3 bases; unmatched junction bases: 3. The CDR3 is made up of 15 amino acids.

This sequence joins TRBV4-3 and TRBJ1-5; D is ambiguous. The germline V gene encodes CDR1 LGHNA and CDR2 YSLEER. The CDR3 spans 16 residues. Trimming took 0 bases from V and 1 from J, leaving 10 bases between them. CDR3 sequence: CASSQDNTNSNQPQHF. CDR3 in DNA: TGCGCCAGCAGCCAAGATAACACAAACAGCAATCAGCCCCAGCATTTT.

The gene calls are TRBV29-1 and TRBJ2-7; D gene ambiguous. Germline V CDR1 and CDR2: SQVTM, ANQGSEA. The CDR3 sequence is 12 residues long. Deletions cut 5 bases from V and 11 bases from J, with 19 bases between. DNA of the CDR3: TGCAGCGTTAGAGATAGTACAGACTGGGAGTACTTC. Translation gives CSVRDSTDWEYF.

V usage is TRBV5-1 and J usage is TRBJ1-2; maybe TRBD1 (5 bases). The CDR3 covers 13 residues. Per germline, CDR1 SGHRS and CDR2 YFSETQ. V lost 5 bases and J 0 bases, leaving 8 bases between the germline ends. In DNA form, the CDR3 reads TGCGCCAGCAGTTTGACAGCTAACTATGGCTACACCTTC. This translates into CASSLTANYGYTF.

V is TRBV7-2 and J is TRBJ1-1; D gene uncertain. CDR1 and CDR2 (germline): SGHTA, FQGNSA. Deletions cut 1 base from V and 1 base from J, with 7 bases between. The CDR3 is 14 amino acids. CDR3 bases: TGTGCCAGCAGCTTAGGACCCTCGAACACTGAAGCTTTCTTT. This encodes CASSLGPSNTEAFF.

This clone was counted a single time. V is TRBV9 and J is TRBJ2-1, with 7 bases lining up with TRBD2. V dropped 0 bases and J dropped 0; count of bases not matched to a gene: 3. The CDR3 extends over 16 amino acids. Germline V CDR1 and CDR2: SGDLS, YYNGEE. The CDR3 region has the DNA TGTGCCAGCAGCGTAGCGGGGGGACTCTCCTACAATGAGCAGTTCTTC. Residues: CASSVAGGLSYNEQFF.

The chain recombines TRBV6-1 with TRBJ2-7; D possibly corresponds to TRBD1 (5 bases). This CDR3 spans 11 amino acids. The germline gives CDR1 MNHNS, CDR2 SASEGT. The ends were cut back, 2 bases at V and 11 bases at J, with 10 bases in the middle. CDR3 in DNA: TGTGCCAGCAGTGAAAGGGGTCCAAAGTACTTC. This encodes CASSERGPKYF.